Below, 10 T cell receptor beta chains from the same sample are listed, as sequenced in a study of blood T cell repertoires in COVID-19. The table came from immunoSEQ multiplex PCR; TCRdb's copy has only in-frame clones and leaves some out. The sample contains about 200,000 clones, around four fifths of which appear only once. Sequences were obtained from peripheral blood. These TCRs come from a man aged 55 to 69 with COVID-19, enrolled during active disease.

This rearrangement joins TRBV11-2 to TRBJ2-7; 9 bases are a match to TRBD2. Looked up from germline, CDR1 is SGHAT and CDR2 is FQNNGV. CDR3 length: 15 residues. Germline trimming cut 1 base from V and 2 bases from J; bases unmatched to any gene: 3. CDR3 in amino acids: CASSLGGGRAYEQYF. The CDR3 nucleotides are TGTGCCAGCAGCTTAGGAGGCGGGAGGGCCTACGAGCAGTACTTC.

CDR3 in amino acids: CASSLTDSNQPQHF. The CDR3 DNA reads TGTGCCAGCAGCTTGACAGATAGCAATCAGCCCCAGCATTTT. The rearrangement links TRBV9 to TRBJ1-5; maybe TRBD1 (5 bases). Trimming removed 4 bases from V and 0 bases from J, with 8 bases in between. Germline V lookup: CDR1 SGDLS, CDR2 YYNGEE. The CDR3 consists of 14 residues.

The chain joins TRBV10-3 to TRBJ1-2; D not resolved. This CDR3 has 14 amino acids. CDR1 is ENHRY, CDR2 SYGVKD, per germline. V lost 2 bases and J 6 bases, leaving 13 bases between the germline ends. CDR3 in amino acids: CAISEPPGIHGYTF. CDR3 DNA: TGTGCCATCAGTGAGCCGCCGGGAATTCATGGCTACACCTTC.

The chain is built from TRBV2 and TRBJ2-1; TRBD2 agrees at 10 bases. CDR3 length equals 16 residues. CDR1 and CDR2 from the germline V gene are SNHLY and FYNNEI. V trimming: 5 bases; J trimming: 2 bases; junction bases outside the gene matches: 6. Here the CDR3 DNA reads TGTGCCAGCAGTAAGAAGCGGGAGGGGACCTACAATGAGCAGTTCTTC. Translated: CASSKKREGTYNEQFF.

J is TRBJ2-3 and V is TRBV3-1 (or the pseudogene TRBV3-2); D might be TRBD2 (5 bases). The CDR3 is made up of 15 amino acids. CDR1 and CDR2 from the germline V gene are LGHDT and YNNKEL (reference sequence). Trimming removed 0 bases at V and 4 bases at J, with 11 bases between. CDR3 nucleotides: TGTGCCAGCAGCCAAGAGAGGGCCAAATCAGATACGCAGTATTTT. The encoded protein is CASSQERAKSDTQYF.

J is TRBJ1-4 and V is TRBV5-4, with D perhaps matching TRBD1 (6 bases). Germline V gene lookup returns CDR1 SGHNT and CDR2 YYREEE (reference sequence). Trimming removed 6 bases from V and 5 bases from J, with 14 bases in between. The CDR3 contains 14 residues. The CDR3 region is CASTPSGANEKLFF. CDR3 DNA sequence: TGTGCCAGCACCCCATCAGGGGCGAATGAAAAACTGTTTTTT.

V is TRBV12-3 or TRBV12-4 and J is TRBJ1-5; a possible D gene is TRBD1 (5 bases). With 7 bases removed from V and 4 bases from J, the gap between germline ends came to 11 bases. CDR3 length: 13 amino acids. CDR3 residues: CASTGTFNQPQHF. CDR3 sequence (DNA): TGTGCCAGCACTGGGACTTTTAATCAGCCCCAGCATTTT.

The chain combines TRBV28 with TRBJ1-5; TRBD1 matches at 8 bases. The germline V gene has CDR1 MDHEN and CDR2 SYDVKM. The CDR3 has 15 amino acids. J lost 3 bases, V lost 6 bases, and 7 bases had no gene match. The chain's CDR3 is CASRSRQGNNQPQHF. The CDR3 nucleotides are TGTGCCAGCAGGTCACGACAGGGGAACAATCAGCCCCAGCATTTT.

This clone has a handful of counts. Other DNA sequences within the sample encode an identical CDR3. This CDR3 reads CASSGLRGYEQYF. DNA for the CDR3: TGTGCCAGCAGCGGACTTAGGGGTTACGAGCAGTACTTC. The J gene is TRBJ2-7, the V gene TRBV9, with D possibly being TRBD1 (5 bases). CDR1 and CDR2 (germline): SGDLS, YYNGEE. This CDR3 is built from 13 residues. Deletions cut 3 bases from V and 4 bases from J, with 11 bases between. Full variable domain (outside the CDR3, taken from reference TRBV9 and TRBJ2-7): DSGVTQTPKHLITATGQRVTLRCSPRSGDLSVYWYQQSLDQGLQFLIQYYNGEERAKGNILERFSAQQFPDLHSELNLSSLELGDSALYFCASSGLRGYEQYFGPGTRLTVT.

There are a few counts of this clone. A read error may account for a junction end that differs from germline. The CDR3 DNA reads as TGTGCCAGCAGCCCCCCGGGTGAAGCGGGAGCGGATATCTTC. It specifies CASSPPGEAGADIF. The chain is built from TRBV28 and TRBJ2-7; 8 bases agree with TRBD2. The CDR3 is made up of 14 amino acids. Looked up from germline, CDR1 is MDHEN and CDR2 is SYDVKM.